This T cell receptor (beta chain) originates from a study of CD8+CD57+ T cells in acquired aplastic anemia. Study at large: Yields of DNA that came from sorted CD4+ and CD8+ cells averaged approximately 3.5 ug. Read counts for CD4+ cells (from healthy donors) averaged about 11 million. Study-level results: With respect to CD8+ Simpson's diversity, patients and controls did not differ significantly. Found in both controls and patients were about 30 CD8+ CDR3 sequences.

The CDR3 is 15 residues long. CDR1 is KGHSH and CDR2 is LQKENI in the germline V gene. V was pared by 5 bases and J by 1 base, with 14 bases between. Investigators profiled TCR beta VDJ and CDR3 from genomic DNA template. MiXCR, applied by TCRdb to the reads, yields one record per CDR3 protein. The sample holds around 180,000 distinct CDR3 sequences, 60% to 70% seen once. This clonotype was recorded only once. Its antigen is as yet unknown. The TCR sequence derives from a human donor in good health. The source material was sorted CD4+, CD8+, or CD8+CD57+ T cells (not recorded which) from PBMCs. V and J are TRBV18 and TRBJ1-1; no clear D. The CDR3 nucleotides read TGTGCCAGCTCAAGGAATAGAGGGAGGAACACTGAAGCTTTCTTT. This codes for CASSRNRGRNTEAFF.